The clone carrying this T cell receptor (beta chain) has a handful of counts. Its antigen remains unknown. One end of the junction does not line up with germline, which may come from a read error. The sample comes from a study of cytomegalovirus exposure and HLA in healthy donors. Study in general: Later, an analysis reported that the 120 or so validation repertoires had used the same platform as the approximately 690 first-cohort repertoires.

Study conclusions and caveats: With high specificity and sensitivity, the classifier reportedly diagnosed cytomegalovirus status. According to a later analysis, TCR clusters from the first cohort tended to co-occur in the 120 or so validation repertoires.

The approximately 130-subject validation cohort, separate from the roughly 700-subject first cohort, included the donors. CDR1 is SSHAT and CDR2 is FNYEAQ in the germline V gene (reference sequence). The CDR3 covers 13 residues. The assay was immunoSEQ multiplex PCR, and TCRdb's table has in-frame clones only and misses some. The sample contains 200,000 to 300,000 clones, about 87% of which appear only once. This rearrangement joins TRBV7-7 to TRBJ2-7; D perhaps matches TRBD1 (5 bases). The sample consisted of PBMCs. The sequence came from a young man in good health and CMV-seronegative. Here the CDR3 reads CASSSHPGFEQYF. CDR3 nucleotides: TGTGCTAGCAGCAGCCACCCAGGGTTCGAGCAGTACTTC.